The 8 T cell receptor beta chains given below trace back to one sample, sequenced in a study of patients and donors after allogeneic stem cell transplantation. Each CDR3 protein is one row after TCRdb ran MiXCR on the RT-PCR reads. The sample carries approximately 200,000 distinct CDR3 sequences, 13% to 15% recorded once. Input material: blood, either unsorted or a sorted T cell fraction (not recorded which). The source of these receptors is a human donor who was either an allogeneic HSCT recipient or a stem cell or donor lymphocyte infusion donor (not recorded which). It is not recorded whose cells these are; they may come from a transplant donor.

The chain uses TRBV7-2 and TRBJ2-7; 7 bases line up with TRBD2. V shed 0 bases, J shed 2 bases, and the junction held 7 bases outside the gene matches. The CDR3 is made up of 16 amino acids. CDR1 and CDR2 from the germline V gene are SGHTA and FQGNSA. The CDR3: CASSLAMASGAYEQYF. The CDR3 DNA reads as TGTGCCAGCAGCTTAGCGATGGCTAGCGGAGCCTACGAGCAGTACTTC.

There are many counts of this clonotype. The chain combines TRBV10-3 with TRBJ2-1; 10 positions agree with TRBD2. CDR3 size: 15 residues. The J segment lost 7 bases and the V segment lost 6 bases, leaving 9 bases of the junction unmatched. The germline CDR1 and CDR2 sequences are ENHRY and SYGVKD. CDR3 nucleotides: TGTGCCATCAGGCCGAGCGGGGGGGCTCGGAATGAGCAGTTCTTC. Its protein is CAIRPSGGARNEQFF.

This clonotype was recorded many times. The chain has TRBV5-5 and TRBJ2-3; 11 bases align to TRBD1. Germline CDR1 SGHKS, CDR2 YYEKEE (reference sequence). The V segment lost 4 bases and the J segment 6 bases; nucleotides outside the gene matches: 7. The CDR3 has 15 residues. CDR3 nucleotides: TGTGCCAGCAGCCCTTACCGGACAGGGGGCGATACGCAGTATTTT. The encoded protein is CASSPYRTGGDTQYF.

In its sample, this clonotype was seen a few times. V and J are TRBV12-3 or TRBV12-4 and TRBJ1-1; 8 bases fit TRBD1. The trim removed 5 bases at V and 5 bases at J, leaving 10 bases unmatched. The CDR3 runs 15 residues. The CDR3 is CASSGEGQERTEAFF. Written as DNA, the CDR3 is TGTGCCAGCAGTGGAGAGGGACAGGAGAGGACTGAAGCTTTCTTT.

This clonotype has a count of ten or more. V is TRBV15 and J is TRBJ2-3; 8 bases align to TRBD2. Germline V CDR1 and CDR2: LNHNV, YYDKDF (reference sequence). This CDR3 contains 15 residues. Trimming took 1 base from V and 6 from J; bases not matched to a gene: 6. The CDR3 nucleotides read TGTGCCACCAGCAGAGCCGGGGGGGCGGGCGATACGCAGTATTTT. Translation gives CATSRAGGAGDTQYF.

This clonotype has just a few counts. J is TRBJ1-2 and V is TRBV5-6; D may be TRBD1 (6 bases). Trimming took off 4 bases at V and 12 bases at J, with 16 bases between the two ends. Germline CDR1 reads SGHDT; CDR2 reads YYEEEE. This CDR3 has 12 amino acids. CDR3 in DNA: TGTGCCAGCAGCCTAAGGACAGTATCTAACACCTTC. Amino acid sequence: CASSLRTVSNTF.

This clonotype was recorded a few times. The chain is built from TRBV7-2 and TRBJ1-4; D not resolved. V was cut by 5 bases and J by 8 bases, with 12 bases left in between. This CDR3 is 13 amino acids long. Germline V gives CDR1 SGHTA, CDR2 FQGNSA. The CDR3 region has the DNA TGTGCCAGCAGCCCCGGAGTAGAGGAAAAACTGTTTTTT. Amino acids: CASSPGVEEKLFF.

In this sample, this clonotype turned up a few times. V usage is TRBV2 and J usage is TRBJ2-3; possibly TRBD1 for D (5 bases). This CDR3 is built from 16 residues. The V and J ends lost 6 bases and 2 bases respectively, with 18 bases between them. Germline values: CDR1 SNHLY, CDR2 FYNNEI. CDR3 DNA: TGTGCCAGCAGAGGGGCCCTAAGGGGTTCCACAGATACGCAGTATTTT. Protein: CASRGALRGSTDTQYF.